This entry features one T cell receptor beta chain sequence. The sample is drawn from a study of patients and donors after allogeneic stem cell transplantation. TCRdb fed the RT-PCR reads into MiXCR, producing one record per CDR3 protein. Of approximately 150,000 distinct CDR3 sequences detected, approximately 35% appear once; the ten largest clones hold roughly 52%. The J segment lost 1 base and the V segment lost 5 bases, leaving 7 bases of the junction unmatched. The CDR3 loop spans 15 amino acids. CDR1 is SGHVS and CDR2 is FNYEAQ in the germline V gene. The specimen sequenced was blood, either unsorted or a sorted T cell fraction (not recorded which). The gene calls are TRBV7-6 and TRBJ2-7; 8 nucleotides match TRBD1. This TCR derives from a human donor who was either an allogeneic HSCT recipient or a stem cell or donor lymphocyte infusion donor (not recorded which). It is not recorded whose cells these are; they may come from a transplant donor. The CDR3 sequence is CASSQGATGSYEQYF. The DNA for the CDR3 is TGTGCCAGCAGCCAGGGGGCGACGGGTTCCTACGAGCAGTACTTC.